Detailed here is one T cell receptor (beta chain). No antigen is known for it. The source of the sample is a study of T-cell memory formation after mild COVID-19. Findings and limits, study-wide: Whether day 37 second-wave clones are SARS-CoV-2-specific was not confirmed.

TCRdb ran MiXCR on the 5' RACE reads and lists one entry per CDR3 protein. The table has roughly 350,000 distinct CDR3 sequences, 21% seen once. The V gene end was trimmed by 4 bases and the J gene end by 4 bases; junction bases not matched to a gene: 9. The CDR3 length is 15 residues. This TCR was sampled from an adult woman who had mild COVID-19 (a few samples of this study predate the infection). Cell type and time point are not known. The rearrangement uses TRBV12-3 or TRBV12-4 and TRBJ1-2, with 7 bases lining up with TRBD1. The sequenced sample consisted of PBMCs or a T cell subset sorted from them (not recorded which). The CDR3 sequence is CASSYREGAGYGYTF. DNA for the CDR3: TGTGCCAGCAGTTACCGGGAGGGGGCAGGCTATGGCTACACCTTC.